The table lists the clone carrying this T cell receptor beta chain with a count of one. The sample originates from a study of shared clonotypes between healthy human individuals. Produced via immunoSEQ multiplex PCR; TCRdb's table is partial and in-frame only. The sample shows around 2.5 million clones, 80% to 95% of them seen only once. Nashville, Tennessee was home to all donors, who were Caucasian adults. From CD4+ cells came CD45RA+ naive and CD45RA-negative memory subsets. In germline, CDR1 is MNHEY, CDR2 SMNVEV (reference sequence). There are 14 residues in the CDR3. Unmatched junction bases numbered 6, after V lost 7 bases and J lost 0 bases.

The source of this sequence is a man aged 18 to 30 in good health. Some clones in this sample may be carry-over from other donors' samples. Sequences were obtained from naive CD4+ T cells from PBMCs. Sample subset: CD45RA+ positively selected. The chain joins TRBV27 to TRBJ2-7, with 7 bases aligning to TRBD2. This CDR3 reads CASKLRGSSYEQYF. CDR3 in DNA: TGTGCCAGCAAACTTCGCGGGAGCTCCTACGAGCAGTACTTC.